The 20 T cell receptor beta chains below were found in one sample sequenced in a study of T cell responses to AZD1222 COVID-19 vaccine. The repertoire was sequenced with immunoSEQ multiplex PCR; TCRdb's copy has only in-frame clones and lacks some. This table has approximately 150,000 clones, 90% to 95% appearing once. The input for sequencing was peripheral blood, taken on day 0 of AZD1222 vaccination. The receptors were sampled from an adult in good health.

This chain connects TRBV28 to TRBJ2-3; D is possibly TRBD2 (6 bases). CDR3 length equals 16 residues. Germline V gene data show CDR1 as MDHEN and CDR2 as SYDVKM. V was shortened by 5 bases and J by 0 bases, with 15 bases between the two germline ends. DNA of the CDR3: TGTGCCAGCAGTATCCCCAAGCGGGCAAGCACAGATACGCAGTATTTT. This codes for CASSIPKRASTDTQYF. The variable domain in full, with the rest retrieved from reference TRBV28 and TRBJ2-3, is DVKVTQSSRYLVKRTGEKVFLECVQDMDHENMFWYRQDPGLGLRLIYFSYDVKMKEKGDIPEGYSVSREKKERFSLILESASTNQTSMYLCASSIPKRASTDTQYFGPGTRLTVL.

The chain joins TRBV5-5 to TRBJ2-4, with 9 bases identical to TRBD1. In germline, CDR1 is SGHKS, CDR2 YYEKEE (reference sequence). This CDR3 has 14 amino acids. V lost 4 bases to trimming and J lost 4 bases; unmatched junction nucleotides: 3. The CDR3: CASSPGTGKNIQYF. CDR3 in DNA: TGTGCCAGCAGCCCCGGGACAGGGAAAAACATTCAGTACTTC. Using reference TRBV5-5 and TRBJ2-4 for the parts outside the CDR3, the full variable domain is DAGVTQSPTHLIKTRGQQVTLRCSPISGHKSVSWYQQVLGQGPQFIFQYYEKEERGRGNFPDRFSARQFPNYSSELNVNALLLGDSALYLCASSPGTGKNIQYFGAGTRLSVL.

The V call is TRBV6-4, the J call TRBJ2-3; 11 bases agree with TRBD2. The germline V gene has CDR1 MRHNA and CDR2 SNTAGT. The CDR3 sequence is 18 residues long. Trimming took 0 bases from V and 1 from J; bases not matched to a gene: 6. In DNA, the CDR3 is TGTGCCAGCAGTGACTCCCTCGGGACTAGCGGAGGCACAGATACGCAGTATTTT. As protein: CASSDSLGTSGGTDTQYF.

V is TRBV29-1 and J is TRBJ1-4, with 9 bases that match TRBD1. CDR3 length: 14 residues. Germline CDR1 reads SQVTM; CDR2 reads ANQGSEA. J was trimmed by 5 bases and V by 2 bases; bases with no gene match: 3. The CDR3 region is CSVEQTGGNEKLFF. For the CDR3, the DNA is TGCAGCGTTGAACAGACAGGGGGAAATGAAAAACTGTTTTTT.

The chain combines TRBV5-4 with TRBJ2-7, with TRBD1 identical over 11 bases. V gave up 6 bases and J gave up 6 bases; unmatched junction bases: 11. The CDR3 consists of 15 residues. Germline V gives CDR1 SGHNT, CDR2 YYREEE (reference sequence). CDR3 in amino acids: CASNKAGTGGREQYF. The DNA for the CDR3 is TGTGCCAGCAACAAGGCCGGGACAGGGGGTCGCGAGCAGTACTTC.

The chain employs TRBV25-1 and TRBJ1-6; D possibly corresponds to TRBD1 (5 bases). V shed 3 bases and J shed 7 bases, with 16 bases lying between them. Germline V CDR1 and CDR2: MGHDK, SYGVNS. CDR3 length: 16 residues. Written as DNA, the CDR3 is TGTGCCAGCAGTGAGTTACCGGGACGGAGAAATTCACCCCTCCACTTT. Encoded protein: CASSELPGRRNSPLHF.

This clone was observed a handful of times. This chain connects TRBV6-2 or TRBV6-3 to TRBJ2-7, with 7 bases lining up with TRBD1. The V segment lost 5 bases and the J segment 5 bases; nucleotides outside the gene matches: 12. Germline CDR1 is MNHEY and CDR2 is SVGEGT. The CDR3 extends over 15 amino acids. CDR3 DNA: TGTGCCAGCAGTCGAAGACAGGGTACAGTGGACGAGCAGTACTTC. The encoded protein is CASSRRQGTVDEQYF.

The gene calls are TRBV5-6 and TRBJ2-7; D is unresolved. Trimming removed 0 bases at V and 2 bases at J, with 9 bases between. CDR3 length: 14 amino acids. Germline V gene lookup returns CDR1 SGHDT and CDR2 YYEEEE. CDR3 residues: CASSLGLGTYEQYF. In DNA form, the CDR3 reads TGTGCCAGCAGCTTGGGGCTGGGGACCTACGAGCAGTACTTC.

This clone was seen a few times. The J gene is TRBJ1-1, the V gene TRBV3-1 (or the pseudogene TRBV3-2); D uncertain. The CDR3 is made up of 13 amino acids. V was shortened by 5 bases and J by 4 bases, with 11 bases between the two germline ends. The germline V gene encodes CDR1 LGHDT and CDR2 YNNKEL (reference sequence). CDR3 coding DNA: TGTGCCAGCAGCTACCGCGGTTCCACTGAAGCTTTCTTT. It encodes CASSYRGSTEAFF.

The CDR3 DNA follows: TGTGCCAGCAGTTTAGGTTGGGGGGCTGCTGGAAACACCATATATTTT. Its protein is CASSLGWGAAGNTIYF. The rearrangement joins TRBV28 to TRBJ1-3, with D maybe TRBD1 (6 bases). CDR1 is MDHEN and CDR2 is SYDVKM in the germline V gene. This CDR3 is 16 amino acids long. The V end lost 2 bases, the J end lost 2 bases, and 13 bases lay between the germline ends.

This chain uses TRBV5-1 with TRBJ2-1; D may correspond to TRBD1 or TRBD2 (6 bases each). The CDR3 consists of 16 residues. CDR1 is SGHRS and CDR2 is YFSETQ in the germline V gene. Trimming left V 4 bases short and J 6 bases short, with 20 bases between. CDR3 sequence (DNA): TGCGCCAGCAGCCTGGACAGAAGGGGAGGCCCCAATGAGCAGTTCTTC. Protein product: CASSLDRRGGPNEQFF.

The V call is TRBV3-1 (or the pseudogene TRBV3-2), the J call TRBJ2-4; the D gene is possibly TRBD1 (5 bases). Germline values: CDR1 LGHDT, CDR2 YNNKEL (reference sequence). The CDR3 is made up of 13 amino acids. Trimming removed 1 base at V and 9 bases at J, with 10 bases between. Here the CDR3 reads CASSQGGFGIQYF. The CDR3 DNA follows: TGTGCCAGCAGCCAAGGGGGCTTTGGCATTCAGTACTTC.

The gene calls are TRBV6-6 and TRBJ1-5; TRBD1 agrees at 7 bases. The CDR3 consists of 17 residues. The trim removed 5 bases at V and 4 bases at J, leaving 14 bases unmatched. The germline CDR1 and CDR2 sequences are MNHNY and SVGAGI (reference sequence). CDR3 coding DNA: TGTGCCAGCAGTCAAACGTCGGCCGGGACAGCGAATCAGCCCCAGCATTTT. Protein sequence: CASSQTSAGTANQPQHF.

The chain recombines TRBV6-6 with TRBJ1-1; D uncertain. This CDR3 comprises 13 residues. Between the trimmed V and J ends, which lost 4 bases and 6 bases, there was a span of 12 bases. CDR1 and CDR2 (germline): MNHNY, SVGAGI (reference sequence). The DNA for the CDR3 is TGTGCCAGCAGTTGGACCCCGGGCGCTGAAGCTTTCTTT. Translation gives CASSWTPGAEAFF.

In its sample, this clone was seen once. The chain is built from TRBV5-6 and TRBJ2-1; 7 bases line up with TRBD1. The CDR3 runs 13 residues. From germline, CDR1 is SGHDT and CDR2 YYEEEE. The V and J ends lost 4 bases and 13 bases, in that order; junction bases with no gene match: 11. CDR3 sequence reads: CASSLKRGTDQFF. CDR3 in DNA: TGTGCCAGCAGCCTCAAACGAGGGACAGACCAGTTCTTC.

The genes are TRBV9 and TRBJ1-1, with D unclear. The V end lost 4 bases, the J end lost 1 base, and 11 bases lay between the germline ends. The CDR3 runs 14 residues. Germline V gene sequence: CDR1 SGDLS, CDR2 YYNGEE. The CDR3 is CASSPRRANTEAFF. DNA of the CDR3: TGTGCCAGCAGCCCCCGACGGGCGAACACTGAAGCTTTCTTT.

The CDR3 spells CANDLLGSNQPQHF. CDR3 DNA: TGTGCCAACGACCTTTTGGGAAGCAATCAGCCCCAGCATTTT. The rearrangement joins TRBV28 to TRBJ1-5; D is ambiguous. Germline V gene data show CDR1 as MDHEN and CDR2 as SYDVKM. Trimming cost V 10 bases and J 1 base, with 14 bases left between them. The CDR3 sequence is 14 residues long.

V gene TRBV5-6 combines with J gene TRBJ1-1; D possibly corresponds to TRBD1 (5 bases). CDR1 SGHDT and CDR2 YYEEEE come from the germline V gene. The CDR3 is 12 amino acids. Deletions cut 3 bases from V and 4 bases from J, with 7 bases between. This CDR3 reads CASSWGGTEAFF. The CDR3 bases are TGTGCCAGCAGCTGGGGGGGCACTGAAGCTTTCTTT.

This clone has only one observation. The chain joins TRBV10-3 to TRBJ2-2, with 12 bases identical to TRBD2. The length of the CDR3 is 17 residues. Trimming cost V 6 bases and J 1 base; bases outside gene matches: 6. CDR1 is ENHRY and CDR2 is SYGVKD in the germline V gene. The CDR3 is CAIRKTSGSENTGELFF. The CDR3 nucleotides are TGTGCCATCAGAAAGACTAGCGGGAGCGAGAACACCGGGGAGCTGTTTTTT.

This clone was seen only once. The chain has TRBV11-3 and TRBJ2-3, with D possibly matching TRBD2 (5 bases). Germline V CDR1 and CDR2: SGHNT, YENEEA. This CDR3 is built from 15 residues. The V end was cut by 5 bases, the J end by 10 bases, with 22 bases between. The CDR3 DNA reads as TGTGCCAGCAGCCATAGAGTATCGGCGGGCGGAGCGCAGTATTTT. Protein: CASSHRVSAGGAQYF. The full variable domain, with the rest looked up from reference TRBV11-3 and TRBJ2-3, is EAGVVQSPRYKIIEKKQPVAFWCNPISGHNTLYWYLQNLGQGPELLIRYENEEAVDDSQLPKDRFSAERLKGVDSTLKIQPAELGDSAVYLCASSHRVSAGGAQYFGPGTRLTVL.